In this sample, the clone carrying this T cell receptor (beta chain) is medium-sized. The antigen remains undetermined. The data were taken from a study of early T cells in non-severe SARS-CoV-2 infection. Study information: Bulk RNA from unsorted whole blood was sequenced; chains were unpaired.

Trimming shortened V by 6 bases and J by 3 bases, and 12 bases separated the two germline ends. The CDR3 extends over 14 amino acids. Unique molecular identifiers (one per individual cDNA molecule) were attached. TCRdb independently ran MiXCR on the 5' RACE reads; one entry per CDR3 protein. The table records about 25,000 distinct CDR3 sequences, approximately 4.8% of them present only once. Study conclusions and caveats: VDJdb-based annotation leaned toward anti-spike CD8 responses and missed private and CD4 specificities.

Sequenced: whole blood. The origin of this receptor is an adult who was a healthcare worker with PCR-confirmed SARS-CoV-2 infection or an uninfected control (not recorded which). The chain couples TRBV12-3 or TRBV12-4 to TRBJ2-1; TRBD2 is a possible D gene (5 bases). This chain's CDR3 is CASSLSGSYNEQFF. The CDR3 nucleotides are TGTGCCAGCAGCTTATCGGGAAGCTACAATGAGCAGTTCTTC.